Presented here are 10 T cell receptor beta chains from one specimen sequenced in a study of blood T cell repertoires in COVID-19. Repertoires were generated with immunoSEQ multiplex PCR, while TCRdb's copy carries only in-frame clones and drops some. The data show over 250,000 clones, with over 75% seen just once and about an eighth held by the top ten. Sample: peripheral blood. These receptors came from a human donor in a cohort sampled during active COVID-19.

This clone was seen ten or more times. The rearrangement links TRBV10-3 to TRBJ2-7; TRBD2 matches at 7 bases. The ends lost 2 bases at V and 3 bases at J; junction bases unmatched: 1. CDR3 length: 13 amino acids. The germline CDR1 and CDR2 sequences are ENHRY and SYGVKD. CDR3 amino acids: CAISEGTNYEQYF. CDR3 coding DNA: TGTGCCATCAGTGAGGGGACTAACTACGAGCAGTACTTC.

This clone has just one count. V usage is TRBV12-3 or TRBV12-4 and J usage is TRBJ1-1; maybe TRBD1 (6 bases). The CDR3 is 13 residues long. The V and J ends lost 6 bases and 11 bases respectively, with 19 bases between them. The CDR3: CASSTGLGASAFF. CDR3 nucleotide sequence: TGTGCCAGCAGCACCGGCCTGGGGGCGAGCGCTTTCTTT.

The rearrangement joins TRBV5-1 to TRBJ1-1; D call uncertain. CDR1 SGHRS and CDR2 YFSETQ come from the germline V gene. V lost 1 base and J lost 0, with 7 bases in between. This CDR3 has 14 residues. CDR3 bases: TGCGCCAGCAGCTTGCAGGTTCTGAACACTGAAGCTTTCTTT. Translated: CASSLQVLNTEAFF.

This chain links TRBV6-5 with TRBJ2-3, with D possibly being TRBD2 (7 bases). Germline V lookup: CDR1 MNHEY, CDR2 SVGAGI. The V end lost 7 bases, the J end lost 4 bases, and 15 bases lay between the germline ends. The CDR3 has 14 amino acids. This chain's CDR3 is CASTRGGLADTQYF. In nucleotides, the CDR3 is TGTGCCAGCACCAGGGGAGGGCTGGCAGATACGCAGTATTTT.

This chain joins TRBV4-1 and TRBJ1-1; the match to TRBD1 covers 7 bases. From germline, CDR1 is MGHRA and CDR2 YSYEKL. The CDR3 length is 12 residues. Losses at the gene ends were 4 bases for V and 11 bases for J; bases not matched to a gene: 7. The CDR3 spells CASSRQGLEAFF. CDR3 sequence (DNA): TGCGCCAGCAGCCGACAGGGATTAGAGGCTTTCTTT.

The chain joins TRBV6-5 to TRBJ1-1; the match to TRBD1 covers 8 bases. The ends lost 7 bases at V and 3 bases at J; junction bases unmatched: 4. The CDR3 sequence is 13 residues long. In germline, CDR1 is MNHEY, CDR2 SVGAGI. The CDR3 spells CASTLTGDTEAFF. Written as DNA, the CDR3 is TGTGCCAGCACTTTGACAGGGGACACTGAAGCTTTCTTT.

This clone was recorded only once. V is TRBV7-8 and J is TRBJ2-7; 10 nucleotides line up with TRBD2. The CDR3 is 15 amino acids. With V trimmed by 5 bases and J by 4 bases, 8 bases remained unmatched. Germline CDR1 and CDR2: SGHVS and FQNEAQ. The CDR3 is CASSPQAGGPYEQYF. The DNA of the CDR3 is TGTGCCAGCAGCCCCCAAGCGGGAGGGCCTTACGAGCAGTACTTC.

This clone was observed a handful of times. CDR3 amino acids: CASSQGLGASMNTEAFF. CDR3 sequence (DNA): TGTGCCAGCAGCCAGGGGTTAGGGGCCTCTATGAACACTGAAGCTTTCTTT. The chain carries TRBV4-2 and TRBJ1-1, with D maybe TRBD1 (5 bases). Trimming pared 3 bases from V and 0 bases from J, leaving 17 bases between. Germline assignment: CDR1 LGHNA and CDR2 YNFKEQ. The CDR3 has 17 amino acids.

This clone was seen once. This rearrangement joins TRBV19 to TRBJ2-3; a weak D match, TRBD1 (5 bases). With 3 bases removed from V and 6 bases from J, the gap between germline ends came to 19 bases. CDR3 length: 16 residues. CDR1 is LNHDA, CDR2 SQIVND, per germline (reference sequence). CDR3 in DNA: TGTGCCAGTAGTATTGGAACAGGCCCTGCGAGGGATACGCAGTATTTT. Translation: CASSIGTGPARDTQYF.

In this sample, this clone turned up once. The gene calls are TRBV14 and TRBJ2-5; D gene uncertain. Germline CDR1 reads SGHDN; CDR2 reads FVKESK. Trimming removed 2 bases at V and 1 base at J, with 2 bases between. The CDR3 runs to 12 residues. DNA of the CDR3: TGTGCCAGCAGCCAACTCCAAGAGACCCAGTACTTC. Translation: CASSQLQETQYF. Filled out from reference TRBV14 and TRBJ2-5, the complete variable domain reads EAGVTQFPSHSVIEKGQTVTLRCDPISGHDNLYWYRRVMGKEIKFLLHFVKESKQDESGMPNNRFLAERTGGTYSTLKVQPAELEDSGVYFCASSQLQETQYFGPGTRLLVL.